Following are 13 T cell receptor beta chains from one sample sequenced in a study of T-cell memory formation after mild COVID-19. MiXCR was run by TCRdb on the 5' RACE reads, yielding one entry per CDR3 protein. The data contain roughly 450,000 distinct CDR3 sequences, approximately 18% of them singletons. Sequenced: PBMCs or a T cell subset sorted from them (not recorded which). The receptors stem from an adult woman who had mild COVID-19 (a few samples of this study predate the infection). Cell type and time point are not known.

This clonotype was counted a few times. This sequence joins TRBV30 and TRBJ1-2; possibly TRBD1 for D (5 bases). Per the germline V gene, CDR1 is GTSNPN and CDR2 is SVGIG (reference sequence). The CDR3 loop spans 12 amino acids. Trimming removed 2 bases from V and 8 bases from J, with 12 bases in between. This CDR3 is CAWSFGRDGYTF. DNA of the CDR3: TGTGCCTGGAGTTTTGGCAGGGACGGCTACACCTTC. The variable domain in full, completed from reference TRBV30 and TRBJ1-2, reads SQTIHQWPATLVQPVGSPLSLECTVEGTSNPNLYWYRQAAGRGLQLLFYSVGIGQISSEVPQNLSASRPQDRQFILSSKKLLLSDSGFYLCAWSFGRDGYTFGSGTRLTVV.

This chain connects TRBV9 to TRBJ1-2, with D maybe TRBD1 (5 bases). This CDR3 spans 14 amino acids. The V end was cut by 4 bases, the J end by 3 bases, with 13 bases between. Looked up from germline, CDR1 is SGDLS and CDR2 is YYNGEE. The CDR3 bases are TGTGCCAGCAGCACCCGGGACGCCGACTATGGCTACACCTTC. Translated, it gives CASSTRDADYGYTF. The full variable domain, completed using reference TRBV9 and TRBJ1-2, is DSGVTQTPKHLITATGQRVTLRCSPRSGDLSVYWYQQSLDQGLQFLIQYYNGEERAKGNILERFSAQQFPDLHSELNLSSLELGDSALYFCASSTRDADYGYTFGSGTRLTVV.

The gene calls are TRBV6-2 or TRBV6-3 and TRBJ2-5, with no clear D. Germline V gene lookup returns CDR1 MNHEY and CDR2 SVGEGT. V was trimmed by 2 bases and J by 9 bases, leaving 19 bases between them. The CDR3 contains 15 residues. Here the CDR3 DNA reads TGTGCCAGCAGTTACCCCGATGATGGGCCTTGGGCCCAGTACTTC. This encodes CASSYPDDGPWAQYF.

This sequence joins TRBV15 and TRBJ2-7; TRBD2 aligns across 9 bases. From germline, CDR1 is LNHNV and CDR2 YYDKDF (reference sequence). The CDR3 contains 15 residues. J lost 2 bases, V lost 1 base, and 3 bases had no gene match. The CDR3 nucleotides are TGTGCCACCAGCAGAGGGGTAGCGGGAGCCTACGAGCAGTACTTC. This encodes CATSRGVAGAYEQYF.

This sequence joins TRBV11-1 and TRBJ1-2; 10 bases are a match to TRBD1. The CDR3 runs 17 residues. Unmatched junction bases numbered 8, after V lost 4 bases and J lost 0 bases. Looked up from germline, CDR1 is SGHAT and CDR2 is FQDESV (reference sequence). CDR3 sequence reads: CASSSRDRGRANYGYTF. CDR3 DNA sequence: TGTGCCAGCAGCTCCCGGGACAGGGGTCGAGCTAACTATGGCTACACCTTC.

This clonotype occurred a few times. V is TRBV7-9 and J is TRBJ1-1; 10 bases align to TRBD1. The V segment lost 7 bases and the J segment 4 bases; nucleotides outside the gene matches: 12. The CDR3 is 16 residues long. The germline V gene has CDR1 SEHNR and CDR2 FQNEAQ (reference sequence). The CDR3 region has the DNA TGTGCCAGCATCCCAATCGTGGACAGGGGGGTCACTGAAGCTTTCTTT. It specifies CASIPIVDRGVTEAFF.

This sequence joins TRBV7-9 and TRBJ1-2; maybe TRBD1 (6 bases). V was clipped by 2 bases and J by 14 bases, with 15 bases between them. The CDR3 runs to 12 residues. The germline CDR1 and CDR2 sequences are SEHNR and FQNEAQ (reference sequence). The chain's CDR3 is CASSLWSTGTTF. For the CDR3, the DNA is TGTGCCAGCAGCTTATGGAGCACAGGGACGACCTTC.

This clonotype was found a few times. The chain couples TRBV12-3 or TRBV12-4 to TRBJ2-5, with D unresolved. Deletions cut 5 bases from V and 7 bases from J, with 11 bases between. This CDR3 contains 12 residues. Here the CDR3 DNA reads TGTGCCAGCAGTGCCCCCACTCGGACCCAGTACTTC. The encoded protein is CASSAPTRTQYF.

This clonotype was detected a few times. The germline gene is not matched at one end of the junction; a read error may be the cause. V and J are TRBV7-2 and TRBJ2-7; 9 bases fit TRBD2. Germline V gives CDR1 SGHTA, CDR2 FQGNSA. The CDR3 runs 14 residues. Written as DNA, the CDR3 is TGTGCCAGCAGCGTAGCGGGAGTCGCCTACGAGCAGTACTTC. Its protein is CASSVAGVAYEQYF.

Regarding this clonotype: An end of the junction does not agree with germline; a read error may underlie this. This sequence joins TRBV7-3 and TRBJ1-1; weak D call: TRBD1 (5 bases). CDR1 and CDR2 from the germline V gene are SGHTA and FQGTGA. This CDR3 has 13 residues. CDR3 protein: CASSLNGQVKLYF. The CDR3 DNA follows: TGTGCCAGCAGCTTAAATGGACAAGTGAAGCTTTACTTT.

This clonotype has ten or more counts. CDR3 sequence reads: CASSSPGLAVYEQYF. The CDR3 nucleotides are TGTGCCAGCAGCTCCCCGGGACTAGCGGTCTACGAGCAGTACTTC. The V and J genes are TRBV7-2 and TRBJ2-7, with 11 bases lining up with TRBD2. Germline loops: CDR1 SGHTA, CDR2 FQGNSA. The V and J ends lost 4 bases and 3 bases, in that order; junction bases with no gene match: 5. The CDR3 length is 15 residues.

This chain links TRBV18 with TRBJ1-2, with D unclear. Between the trimmed V and J ends, which lost 1 base and 8 bases, there was a span of 11 bases. This CDR3 has 13 amino acids. Germline CDR1 KGHSH, CDR2 LQKENI. This CDR3 is CASSPQEVGGYTF. CDR3 in DNA: TGTGCCAGCTCACCACAGGAGGTCGGAGGCTACACCTTC.

There are many counts of this clonotype. The chain links TRBV7-9 to TRBJ2-1; D is uncertain. Germline CDR1 reads SEHNR; CDR2 reads FQNEAQ (reference sequence). The CDR3 runs to 16 residues. Trimming pared 0 bases from V and 2 bases from J, leaving 11 bases between. The CDR3 bases are TGTGCCAGCAGCTTAGCATTGGCGTCAGCCTACAATGAGCAGTTCTTC. Protein product: CASSLALASAYNEQFF.